The clone carrying this T cell receptor (beta chain) was seen ten or more times. The antigen is unknown. Template switching supplied a universal primer site; unique molecular identifiers were carried on the cDNA. A single record per CDR3 protein comes from TCRdb applying MiXCR to the 5' RACE reads. This sample carries 750,000 to 950,000 distinct CDR3 sequences, approximately 13% of them seen once, and the ten largest clones take about 1.5%. This entry is derived from a study of identical twins. Study findings and constraints: The study found excess low generation probability among twin-shared out-of-frame alpha sequences.

The sample also formed part of further work on yellow fever vaccine responses in identical twins.

The sequencing input was PBMCs. The source is a woman aged 18-35 years in good health.

The CDR3 spells CASSQMNTEAFF. The CDR3 nucleotides are TGTGCCAGCAGCCAGATGAACACTGAAGCTTTCTTT. The chain links TRBV3-1 to TRBJ1-1; no clear D gene. V was shortened by 3 bases and J by 0 bases, with 2 bases between the two germline ends. The CDR3 extends over 12 amino acids. Germline V gives CDR1 LGHDT, CDR2 YNNKEL (reference sequence).